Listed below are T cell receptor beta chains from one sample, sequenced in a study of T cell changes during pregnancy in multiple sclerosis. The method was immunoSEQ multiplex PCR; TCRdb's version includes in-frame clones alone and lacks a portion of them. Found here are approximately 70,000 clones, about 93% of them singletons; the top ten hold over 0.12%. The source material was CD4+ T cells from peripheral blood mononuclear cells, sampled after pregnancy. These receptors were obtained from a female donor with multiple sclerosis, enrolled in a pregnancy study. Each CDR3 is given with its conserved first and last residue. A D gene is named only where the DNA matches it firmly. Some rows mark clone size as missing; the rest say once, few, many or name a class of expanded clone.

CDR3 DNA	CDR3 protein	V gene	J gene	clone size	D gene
TGTGCCAGCAACTTAGCGGGTAACTACGAGCAGTACTTC	CASNLAGNYEQYF	TRBV2	TRBJ2-7	.	TRBD2
TGCGCCAGCAGCTTGGTTGGACTCACAGATACGCAGTATTTT	CASSLVGLTDTQYF	TRBV5-1	TRBJ2-3	once	.
TGTGCCAGTAGTGTGACTACTAGCGGGAGCTACGAGCAGTACTTC	CASSVTTSGSYEQYF	TRBV19	TRBJ2-7	.	TRBD2
TGTGCCAGCAGCCAGGGACTAGCGGGAAGAGATACGCAGTATTTT	CASSQGLAGRDTQYF	TRBV6-6	TRBJ2-3	.	TRBD2
TGTGCCAGCAGACCTAGCGCGGGGTCCGGGGAGCTGTTTTTT	CASRPSAGSGELFF	TRBV7-3	TRBJ2-2	.	.
TGTGCCAGCAGTCGAGCAGGTGAATCACCCCTCCACTTT	CASSRAGESPLHF	TRBV27	TRBJ1-6	.	.
TGTGCCAGCAGCGTAGGACTAGCGGGAGTGGCGGGCTACAATGAGCAGTTCTTC	CASSVGLAGVAGYNEQFF	TRBV9	TRBJ2-1	.	TRBD2
TGTGCCAGCAGTGTTCAGGGTATCCCCTCCTACGAGCAGTACTTC	CASSVQGIPSYEQYF	TRBV2	TRBJ2-7	.	.
TGTGCCAGCAGCTTAACCGGTCCGGGGCAGCCCCAGCATTTT	CASSLTGPGQPQHF	TRBV7-9	TRBJ1-5	.	.
TGTGCCAGTAGCCGCCGTGAGGGAGGCTACGAGCAGTACTTC	CASSRREGGYEQYF	TRBV19	TRBJ2-7	.	.
TGTGCCAGCAAACACAGGACAGGGGGAACTCACTACTATGGCTACACCTTC	CASKHRTGGTHYYGYTF	TRBV27	TRBJ1-2	.	TRBD1
TGCGCCAGCAGCTTGAGTAGGGGCGCCCCGAACACCGGGGAGCTGTTTTTT	CASSLSRGAPNTGELFF	TRBV5-1	TRBJ2-2	.	.
TGTGCCAGCAGTTTAATTTCGGGTACGCAGTATTTT	CASSLISGTQYF	TRBV28	TRBJ2-3	.	.
TGTGCCAGCAGCTTTAATGGACAGGGAGGGATCGAAAAACTGTTTTTT	CASSFNGQGGIEKLFF	TRBV9	TRBJ1-4	.	TRBD1
TGTGCCAGTGCTGGGGGCCCTCTAAACGAGCAGTACTTC	CASAGGPLNEQYF	TRBV5-5	TRBJ2-7	.	.
TGTGCCAGCAGCTTTAACAGAGCGAACACCGGGGAGCTGTTTTTT	CASSFNRANTGELFF	TRBV7-9	TRBJ2-2	.	.
TGTGCCAGCAGTGTGAGGTATGAGCAGTTCTTC	CASSVRYEQFF	TRBV2	TRBJ2-1	.	.
TGTGCCAGTAGTATCACAGGGGGGTGGGCTGAAGCTTTCTTT	CASSITGGWAEAFF	TRBV19	TRBJ1-1	.	TRBD1
TGTGCCAGCAGTTATAGCGGGAGGGCGGGAGAGACCCAGTACTTC	CASSYSGRAGETQYF	TRBV27	TRBJ2-5	.	TRBD2
TGTGCCAGCAGTGTCCCAAGCGGGAGCTCCTCCTACGAGCAGTACTTC	CASSVPSGSSSYEQYF	TRBV6-1	TRBJ2-7	.	TRBD2
TGTGCCGGCGGACAGGGCCAATCCTACAATGAGCAGTTCTTC	CAGGQGQSYNEQFF	TRBV28	TRBJ2-1	.	TRBD1
TGTGCCAGCAGCCTGGGCCATGGAGGCAAAAACATTCAGTACTTC	CASSLGHGGKNIQYF	TRBV6-5	TRBJ2-4	.	.
TGTGCCATCCCCCTCGCCAGGGACACCGCCACAGATACGCAGTATTTT	CAIPLARDTATDTQYF	TRBV2	TRBJ2-3	.	.
TGTGCCAGCAGTTCACAGGGAGTGAGCAATCAGCCCCAGCATTTT	CASSSQGVSNQPQHF	TRBV7-2	TRBJ1-5	.	.
TGTGCCAGCAGCTCCCGGACAGGGGAAGGCAGGGAGACCCAGTACTTC	CASSSRTGEGRETQYF	TRBV5-4	TRBJ2-5	.	TRBD1
TGTGCCAGCAGCTTAGGCGACAGGGCGGGCACCTTC	CASSLGDRAGTF	TRBV13	TRBJ1-2	once	TRBD1
TGTGCCAGCAGTTCAACGAGGCCGCGGAATGAGCAGTTCTTC	CASSSTRPRNEQFF	TRBV28	TRBJ2-1	.	.
TGCGCCAGCAGCTTAGACAGGGAGGTTGGCACTGAAGCTTTCTTT	CASSLDREVGTEAFF	TRBV5-1	TRBJ1-1	.	TRBD1
TGTGCCAGCAGTTCCCTCGAGTGGTCTGGGGCCAACGTCCTGACTTTC	CASSSLEWSGANVLTF	TRBV27	TRBJ2-6	.	.
TGTGCCAGCAGCGAATCCGGGAGGGCCGGAAACATTCAGTACTTC	CASSESGRAGNIQYF	TRBV6-5	TRBJ2-4	.	TRBD2
TGTGCCAGCTCACCACCAGGCGGGAGGAACCACGAGCAGTACTTC	CASSPPGGRNHEQYF	TRBV18	TRBJ2-7	.	TRBD2
TGTGCCAGCAGCCTGGGGACTAGCGGGGCGATTGGGGAGCTGTTTTTT	CASSLGTSGAIGELFF	TRBV7-3	TRBJ2-2	.	TRBD2
TGTGCCAGCAGCGCGGACAGGGGAAGGTCTGGAAACACCATATATTTT	CASSADRGRSGNTIYF	TRBV7-2	TRBJ1-3	once	TRBD1
TGTGCCAGCAGCGTAGGGGGGCGGGAGGCTGAGACCCAGTACTTC	CASSVGGREAETQYF	TRBV9	TRBJ2-5	.	TRBD2
TGCGCCAGCAGCTGGAGCGGGAACTCCTACAATGAGCAGTTCTTC	CASSWSGNSYNEQFF	TRBV5-1	TRBJ2-1	.	TRBD2
TGCAGCGTTGTATTGGGCAGGGGGACCCAGCATTTT	CSVVLGRGTQHF	TRBV29-1	TRBJ1-5	.	TRBD1
TGTGCCAGCAGCCAAGGACTAGTCACCTACGAGCAGTACTTC	CASSQGLVTYEQYF	TRBV14	TRBJ2-7	.	.
TGTGCCACCAGCAGAGGTGGGACAGGGCTTGGCTACACCTTC	CATSRGGTGLGYTF	TRBV15	TRBJ1-2	.	TRBD1
TGTGCCAGCAGCCGTGTAGCGGGAGGTAGCTACGAGCAGTACTTC	CASSRVAGGSYEQYF	TRBV5-6	TRBJ2-7	.	TRBD2
TGCGCCAGCAGCTTGGCTGGACAGGGAAGCGAGCAGTACTTC	CASSLAGQGSEQYF	TRBV5-1	TRBJ2-7	.	TRBD1
TGTGCCAGCAGAGGGGGAGGGGGGAGTTACGAGCAGTACTTC	CASRGGGGSYEQYF	TRBV28	TRBJ2-7	.	.
TGCGCCAGCATCCCCGACAGTAACACTGAAGCTTTCTTT	CASIPDSNTEAFF	TRBV5-1	TRBJ1-1	.	.
TGTGCCAGCAAACCTGGGGGCGGGACAGGGATTGAGCAGTACTTC	CASKPGGGTGIEQYF	TRBV6-5	TRBJ2-7	.	TRBD1
TGTGCCAGCAGTGGCTTGCGGGACAGGGACACCCACGAGCAGTACTTC	CASSGLRDRDTHEQYF	TRBV2	TRBJ2-7	once	TRBD1
TGTGCCAGCAGTATCTCCGGGACATCGAATCAGCCCCAGCATTTT	CASSISGTSNQPQHF	TRBV6-5	TRBJ1-5	once	.
TGTGCCAGCAGCTTTTCAGTAAAGAACACTGAAGCTTTCTTT	CASSFSVKNTEAFF	TRBV7-9	TRBJ1-1	.	.
TGTGCCAGCAGCTCCGGGACTAGCGGGAGATCTGAGCAGTTCTTC	CASSSGTSGRSEQFF	TRBV6-6	TRBJ2-1	.	TRBD2
TGTGCCAGCAGCCGACTAGCCCAAGAGACCCAGTACTTC	CASSRLAQETQYF	TRBV7-9	TRBJ2-5	.	TRBD2
TGTGCCAGCAGCTTGAGCCTAGCGAGTACAGATACGCAGTATTTT	CASSLSLASTDTQYF	TRBV7-9	TRBJ2-3	.	.